This TCR beta chain was identified during a study of shared clonotypes between healthy human individuals. Repertoires were generated with immunoSEQ multiplex PCR, while TCRdb's copy carries only in-frame clones and drops some. The sample contains roughly 2 million clones, roughly 96% of which appear only once. Concerning this clone: This sample includes further DNA sequences coding for the same CDR3.

CDR3 length: 14 amino acids. Germline V gene lookup returns CDR1 SGHRS and CDR2 YFSETQ. V lost 0 bases and J lost 2; bases outside the gene matches: 1. Sequenced material: naive CD4+ T cells sorted from blood. Subset: CD45RA+ positively selected. The TCR was taken from a man aged 18-30 years in good health. The chain carries TRBV5-1 and TRBJ2-5; TRBD2 agrees at 7 bases. CDR3 residues: CASSLAGGQETQYF. In nucleotides, the CDR3 is TGCGCCAGCAGCTTGGCCGGGGGGCAAGAGACCCAGTACTTC.